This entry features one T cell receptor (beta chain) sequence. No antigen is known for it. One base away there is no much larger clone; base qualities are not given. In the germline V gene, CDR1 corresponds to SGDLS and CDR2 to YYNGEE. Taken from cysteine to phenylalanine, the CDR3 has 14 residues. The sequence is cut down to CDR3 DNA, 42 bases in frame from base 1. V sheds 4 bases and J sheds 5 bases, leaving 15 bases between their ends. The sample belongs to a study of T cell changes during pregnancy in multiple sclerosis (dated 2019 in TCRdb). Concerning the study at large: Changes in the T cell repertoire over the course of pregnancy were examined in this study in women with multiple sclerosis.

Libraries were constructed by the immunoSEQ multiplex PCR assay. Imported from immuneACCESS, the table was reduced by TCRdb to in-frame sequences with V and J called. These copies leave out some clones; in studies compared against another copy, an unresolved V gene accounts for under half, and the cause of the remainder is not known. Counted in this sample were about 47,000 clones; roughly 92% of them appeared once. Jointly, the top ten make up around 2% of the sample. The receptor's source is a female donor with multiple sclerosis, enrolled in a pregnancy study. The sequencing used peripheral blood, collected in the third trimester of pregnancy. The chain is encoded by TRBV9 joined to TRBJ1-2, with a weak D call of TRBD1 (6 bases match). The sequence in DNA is TGTGCCAGCAGCCCGAACCGACAGGTTTATGGCTACACCTTC. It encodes CASSPNRQVYGYTF.